A selection of T cell receptor beta chains follows, all from one sample in a study of blood T cell repertoires in COVID-19. Assay used: immunoSEQ multiplex PCR; TCRdb lists only in-frame clones, some missing. The sample carries about 250,000 clones, around 86% recorded once. Sequenced input: PBMCs or T cells enriched from blood (not recorded which). Every receptor here comes from a man aged 40-49 years who had recovered from COVID-19. Each CDR3 is given with its conserved first and last residue. A D gene is named only where the DNA matches it firmly. Rows give clone size only sometimes, using once, few, many, or a class for an expanded clone.

j_gene: TRBJ2-3
v_gene: TRBV6-2/TRBV6-3
d_gene: -
abundance: -
CDR3nt: TGTGCCAGCAGTTTCAGGGCTGGCACAGATACGCAGTATTTT
CDR3aa: CASSFRAGTDTQYF

j_gene: TRBJ2-1
v_gene: TRBV5-4
d_gene: TRBD1
abundance: -
CDR3nt: TGTGCCAGCAGCGCGGACAGGGGCTCCTACAATGAGCAGTTCTTC
CDR3aa: CASSADRGSYNEQFF

j_gene: TRBJ2-1
v_gene: TRBV10-3
d_gene: TRBD2
abundance: once
CDR3nt: TGTGCCATCAGTGGCCCTAGCGGGGACTACAATGAGCAGTTCTTC
CDR3aa: CAISGPSGDYNEQFF

j_gene: TRBJ1-5
v_gene: TRBV4-1
d_gene: -
abundance: -
CDR3nt: TGCGCCAGCAGCCAACCCGGGAACATAAGGGATCAGCCCCAGCATTTT
CDR3aa: CASSQPGNIRDQPQHF

j_gene: TRBJ2-7
v_gene: TRBV30
d_gene: -
abundance: -
CDR3nt: TGTGCCTGGAGGAAACCAGCGGGCCTACCCGAGCAGTACTTC
CDR3aa: CAWRKPAGLPEQYF

j_gene: TRBJ1-6
v_gene: TRBV3-1/TRBV3-2
d_gene: -
abundance: -
CDR3nt: TGTGCCAGCACCCGGGGGAGCGGCCCTAATTCACCCCTCCACTTT
CDR3aa: CASTRGSGPNSPLHF

j_gene: TRBJ2-5
v_gene: TRBV7-2
d_gene: -
abundance: -
CDR3nt: TGTGCCAGCAGCCTGCCCGAAGCAGGCGAGACCCAGTACTTC
CDR3aa: CASSLPEAGETQYF

j_gene: TRBJ2-2
v_gene: TRBV7-2
d_gene: -
abundance: -
CDR3nt: TGTGCCAGCAGCCTCGCTTGGAGACGGAACACCGGGGAGCTGTTTTTT
CDR3aa: CASSLAWRRNTGELFF

j_gene: TRBJ1-3
v_gene: TRBV28
d_gene: -
abundance: -
CDR3nt: TGTGCCAGCAGTCCAGGGGTAGGTGGAAACACCATATATTTT
CDR3aa: CASSPGVGGNTIYF

j_gene: TRBJ1-3
v_gene: TRBV6-4
d_gene: TRBD1
abundance: many
CDR3nt: TGTGCCAGCAGACCCGGACAGGGAGACACCATATATTTT
CDR3aa: CASRPGQGDTIYF

j_gene: TRBJ1-6
v_gene: TRBV4-1
d_gene: TRBD1
abundance: -
CDR3nt: TGCGCCAGCATGGGCAGGGGGCTAGACAATTCACCCCTCCACTTT
CDR3aa: CASMGRGLDNSPLHF

j_gene: TRBJ1-2
v_gene: TRBV7-2
d_gene: -
abundance: -
CDR3nt: TGTGCCAGCAGTGACAGATTTAACTATGGCTACACCTTC
CDR3aa: CASSDRFNYGYTF

j_gene: TRBJ1-2
v_gene: TRBV15
d_gene: -
abundance: -
CDR3nt: TGTGCCACCAGCAGAGATAAAACAGCCGGCTACACCTTC
CDR3aa: CATSRDKTAGYTF

j_gene: TRBJ1-6
v_gene: TRBV2
d_gene: TRBD1
abundance: -
CDR3nt: TGTGCCAGCCGACAGGGGAGCTCCTATAATTCACCCCTCCACTTT
CDR3aa: CASRQGSSYNSPLHF

j_gene: TRBJ2-2
v_gene: TRBV21-1
d_gene: -
abundance: -
CDR3nt: TGTGCCAGCAGCAAAGCGCGGCGGGACAACACCGGGGAGCTGTTTTTT
CDR3aa: CASSKARRDNTGELFF